These T cell receptor beta chains were read from a single sample in a study of regulatory T cells in long-lasting Graves disease. Each CDR3 protein gets one entry after TCRdb re-called the multiplex PCR reads with MiXCR. The table has roughly 520,000 distinct CDR3 sequences, around 12% seen once. These data are also associated with another study on T cells in Graves' hyperthyroidism and ophthalmopathy.

This material consisted of peripheral blood mononuclear cells (PBMCs), taken at new diagnosis, from a patient treated with antithyroid drugs. The receptor set was obtained from a woman aged 30 to 39 with Graves disease. Each CDR3 is given with its conserved first and last residue. D genes are given only for firm matches. Size values are once, few and many counts, or a class for expanded clones, and some rows have none.

J,D,V,size,CDR3,DNA
TRBJ2-1,TRBD2,TRBV29-1,many,CSGQLSGVGLDQFF,TGCAGCGGACAACTTAGCGGGGTGGGCCTTGACCAGTTCTTC
TRBJ2-3,-,TRBV19,few,CASRAGRSTDTQYF,TGTGCCAGTCGTGCGGGGCGGAGCACAGATACGCAGTATTTT
TRBJ1-5,TRBD1,TRBV18,many,CASSLKRQGVNQPQHF,TGTGCCAGCTCACTTAAGCGACAGGGGGTAAATCAGCCCCAGCATTTT
TRBJ1-1,TRBD1,TRBV28,-,CASSRDRPPEAFF,TGTGCCAGCAGCCGGGACAGGCCCCCTGAAGCTTTCTTT
TRBJ2-5,-,TRBV18,-,CASSTTGLTKTQYF,TGTGCCAGCTCTACAACAGGGTTAACAAAGACCCAGTACTTC
TRBJ1-2,-,TRBV28,-,CASGGNNYGYTF,TGTGCCAGCGGGGGAAACAACTATGGCTACACCTTC
TRBJ1-3,-,TRBV6-1,many,CASSLQGLAGNTIYF,TGTGCCAGCAGTCTCCAGGGGCTGGCGGGAAACACCATATATTTT
TRBJ1-2,-,TRBV28,many,CASSLASDYGYTF,TGTGCCAGCAGTTTGGCCAGCGACTATGGCTACACCTTC
TRBJ1-5,TRBD1,TRBV30,-,CAWSAGTGGPRYSNQPQHF,TGTGCCTGGAGTGCTGGGACAGGGGGACCTCGATATAGCAATCAGCCCCAGCATTTT
TRBJ2-7,TRBD1,TRBV2,many,CASSATGIEQYF,TGTGCCAGCAGCGCGACAGGGATCGAGCAGTACTTC
TRBJ2-3,TRBD1,TRBV10-3,many,CAISDMTGKGPDTQYF,TGTGCCATCAGTGATATGACAGGGAAAGGGCCAGATACGCAGTATTTT
TRBJ1-1,-,TRBV6-1,many,CASGGRKNTEAFF,TGTGCCAGCGGAGGCAGAAAGAACACTGAAGCTTTCTTT
TRBJ1-3,-,TRBV9,many,CASSVEPDSGNTIYF,TGTGCCAGCAGCGTTGAACCGGACAGTGGAAACACCATATATTTT
TRBJ1-4,-,TRBV27,many,CASSSSRRGNEKLFF,TGTGCCAGCAGTTCCTCACGGAGGGGAAATGAAAAACTGTTTTTT
TRBJ1-1,-,TRBV28,many,CASSLGQRMGRTEAFF,TGTGCCAGCAGTTTGGGGCAGCGAATGGGTAGGACTGAAGCTTTCTTT
TRBJ2-2,TRBD1,TRBV7-2,many,CASSLPGGANTGELFF,TGTGCCAGCAGCTTGCCAGGGGGCGCGAACACCGGGGAGCTGTTTTTT
TRBJ2-1,TRBD2,TRBV3-1,many,CASSQGFSKLAGVYNEQFF,TGTGCCAGCAGCCAAGGTTTTTCTAAGCTAGCGGGAGTTTACAATGAGCAGTTCTTC
TRBJ2-3,-,TRBV27,many,CASSLFPVSGSGTDTQYF,TGTGCCAGCAGTTTATTTCCCGTTTCGGGATCGGGCACAGATACGCAGTATTTT
TRBJ2-1,TRBD2,TRBV28,many,CASRGGLAGGGYF,TGTGCCAGCAGGGGGGGACTAGCGGGGGGAGGGTACTTC
TRBJ1-2,-,TRBV5-1,many,CASSLRADYGYTF,TGCGCCAGCAGCTTGCGGGCCGATTATGGCTACACCTTC
TRBJ1-2,-,TRBV18,many,CASSPPSMQGNGYTF,TGTGCCAGCTCACCACCGAGTATGCAGGGGAATGGCTACACCTTC
TRBJ1-5,-,TRBV28,-,CASSFGARGNQPQHF,TGTGCCAGCAGTTTCGGGGCCAGGGGCAATCAGCCCCAGCATTTT
TRBJ2-7,TRBD2,TRBV2,few,CASSGWTSGISYEQYF,TGTGCCAGCAGTGGATGGACTAGCGGGATCTCCTACGAGCAGTACTTC
TRBJ2-7,TRBD1,TRBV7-2,many,CASSSLRGGREQYF,TGTGCCAGCAGCTCACTGAGAGGGGGCCGGGAGCAGTACTTC
TRBJ1-5,-,TRBV28,many,CASESGNNQPQHF,TGTGCCAGCGAATCGGGTAATAATCAGCCCCAGCATTTT
TRBJ2-1,-,TRBV2,many,CASSPMRGSYNEQFF,TGTGCCAGCAGCCCAATGAGGGGCTCCTACAATGAGCAGTTCTTC
TRBJ1-2,TRBD1,TRBV4-1,few,CASSQDPRQGEHTF,TGCGCCAGCAGCCAAGATCCTCGCCAGGGGGAACACACCTTC
TRBJ2-7,-,TRBV25-1,many,CASSDSRGLTYEQYF,TGTGCCAGCAGTGATTCGAGGGGCCTTACCTACGAGCAGTACTTC
TRBJ1-6,-,TRBV10-3,many,CAISGRQGNSPLHF,TGTGCCATCAGCGGTCGGCAGGGAAATTCACCCCTCCACTTT
TRBJ2-3,-,TRBV27,few,CASSLSWRFTDTQYF,TGTGCCAGCAGTTTATCGTGGCGGTTCACAGATACGCAGTATTTT
TRBJ1-2,-,TRBV28,-,CASSLINYGYTF,TGTGCCAGCAGCCTAATTAACTATGGCTACACCTTC
TRBJ2-1,TRBD2,TRBV20-1,many,CSAPMPGLVDNEQFF,TGCAGTGCCCCGATGCCGGGACTAGTTGACAATGAGCAGTTCTTC
TRBJ2-1,-,TRBV6-2/TRBV6-3,few,CASSIYSGSYNEQFF,TGTGCCAGCAGTATTTATAGCGGCTCTTACAATGAGCAGTTCTTC
TRBJ1-2,-,TRBV20-1,few,CSARDLGRNIGYTF,TGCAGTGCTAGAGATCTTGGCAGGAACATTGGCTACACCTTC
TRBJ1-4,-,TRBV4-3,once,CASSQDRWREKLFF,TGCGCCAGCAGCCAAGATCGGTGGCGCGAAAAACTGTTTTTT
TRBJ1-6,-,TRBV15,-,CATSRDRSNSPLHF,TGTGCCACCAGCAGAGATCGTAGTAATTCACCCCTCCACTTT
TRBJ2-2,-,TRBV14,many,CASSHAVRTLGGELFF,TGTGCCAGCAGCCACGCGGTCCGGACCTTGGGCGGGGAGCTGTTTTTT
TRBJ2-5,-,TRBV11-3,many,CASSMMDSEETQYF,TGTGCCAGCAGCATGATGGACAGCGAAGAGACCCAGTACTTC
TRBJ2-7,-,TRBV12-3/TRBV12-4,many,CASSSRTGSYEQYF,TGTGCCAGCAGTTCGCGGACGGGCTCCTACGAGCAGTACTTC
TRBJ2-1,-,TRBV12-3/TRBV12-4,-,CASTNFRDSINEQFF,TGTGCCAGCACCAACTTCAGGGATTCCATCAATGAGCAGTTCTTC
TRBJ2-7,TRBD2,TRBV24-1,many,CATSVGRGADEQYF,TGTGCCACCAGTGTGGGGCGGGGGGCCGACGAGCAGTACTTC
TRBJ2-7,TRBD2,TRBV27,few,CASRGAGPYYEQYF,TGTGCCAGCAGAGGAGCGGGACCCTACTACGAGCAGTACTTC
TRBJ2-3,TRBD2,TRBV12-3/TRBV12-4,many,CASSSRTSAPDTQYF,TGTGCCAGCAGTTCCCGGACTAGCGCGCCAGATACGCAGTATTTT
TRBJ2-7,-,TRBV7-2,many,CASSFADSSYEQYF,TGTGCCAGCAGCTTCGCCGACAGTTCCTACGAGCAGTACTTC
TRBJ2-7,-,TRBV2,many,CASSSPLGVQYF,TGTGCCAGCAGTTCCCCCCTAGGGGTGCAGTACTTC
TRBJ2-5,-,TRBV9,-,CASSPRQGETQYF,TGTGCCAGCAGCCCCCGCCAGGGTGAGACCCAGTACTTC
TRBJ2-1,TRBD2,TRBV19,many,CASSRPPSGANNEQFF,TGTGCCAGTAGCCGCCCCCCTAGCGGGGCAAACAATGAGCAGTTCTTC
TRBJ2-1,-,TRBV9,-,CASSPLGEGGYEQFF,TGTGCCAGCAGCCCCCTCGGTGAGGGGGGGTATGAGCAGTTCTTC
TRBJ2-2,TRBD2,TRBV4-3,few,CASSQDKVSGNSGELFF,TGCGCCAGCAGCCAAGATAAGGTCAGCGGGAACTCCGGGGAGCTGTTTTTT
TRBJ1-4,-,TRBV13,many,CASSPPGGSEKLFF,TGTGCCAGCAGCCCCCCCGGGGGCAGCGAAAAACTGTTTTTT
TRBJ1-2,TRBD1,TRBV30,many,CAWSRTGVLYGYTF,TGTGCCTGGAGCCGGACAGGGGTTTTGTATGGCTACACCTTC
TRBJ1-5,-,TRBV11-2,many,CANSSGQFNQPQHF,TGTGCCAACAGCTCCGGACAATTTAATCAGCCCCAGCATTTT
TRBJ2-1,-,TRBV7-6,-,CASSLETSYNEQFF,TGTGCCAGCAGCTTAGAAACTTCCTACAATGAGCAGTTCTTC
TRBJ2-7,-,TRBV2,many,CASSGFRSSYEQYF,TGTGCCAGCAGTGGGTTTAGAAGCTCCTACGAGCAGTACTTC
TRBJ2-7,TRBD1,TRBV7-9,-,CASSPGQGPSGNEQYF,TGTGCCAGCAGCCCCGGACAGGGTCCTTCTGGGAACGAGCAGTACTTC
TRBJ2-3,-,TRBV28,-,CASSWPSADTQYF,TGTGCCAGCAGTTGGCCCAGCGCGGATACGCAGTATTTT
TRBJ2-7,-,TRBV6-2/TRBV6-3,-,CASSEGRNRAYEQYF,TGTGCCAGCAGTGAAGGAAGGAACAGGGCTTACGAGCAGTACTTC
TRBJ1-1,-,TRBV14,few,CASSQDFPGPNTEAFF,TGTGCCAGCAGCCAAGATTTTCCGGGCCCGAACACTGAAGCTTTCTTT
TRBJ2-5,-,TRBV9,many,CASSVDGQGQETQYF,TGTGCCAGCAGCGTAGACGGGCAGGGTCAAGAGACCCAGTACTTC
TRBJ2-7,-,TRBV24-1,many,CATSDSSFVGSRSYEQYF,TGTGCCACCAGTGATAGTTCTTTTGTGGGGTCGCGCTCCTACGAGCAGTACTTC